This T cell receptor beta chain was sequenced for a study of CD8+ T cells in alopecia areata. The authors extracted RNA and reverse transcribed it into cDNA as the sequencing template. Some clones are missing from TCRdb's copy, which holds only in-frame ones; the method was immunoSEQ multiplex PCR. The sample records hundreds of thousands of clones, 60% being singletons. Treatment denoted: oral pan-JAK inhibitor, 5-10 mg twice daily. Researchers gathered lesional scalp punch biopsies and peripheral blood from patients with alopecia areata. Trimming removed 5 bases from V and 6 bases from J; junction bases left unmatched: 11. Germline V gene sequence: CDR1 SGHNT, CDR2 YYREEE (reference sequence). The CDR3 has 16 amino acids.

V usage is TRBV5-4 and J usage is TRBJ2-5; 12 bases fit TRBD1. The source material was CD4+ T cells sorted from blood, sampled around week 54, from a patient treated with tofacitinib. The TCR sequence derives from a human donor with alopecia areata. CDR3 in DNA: TGTGCCAGCAGTCCCCCGGGACAGGGGGCGCAAAAGACCCAGTACTTC. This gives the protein CASSPPGQGAQKTQYF.